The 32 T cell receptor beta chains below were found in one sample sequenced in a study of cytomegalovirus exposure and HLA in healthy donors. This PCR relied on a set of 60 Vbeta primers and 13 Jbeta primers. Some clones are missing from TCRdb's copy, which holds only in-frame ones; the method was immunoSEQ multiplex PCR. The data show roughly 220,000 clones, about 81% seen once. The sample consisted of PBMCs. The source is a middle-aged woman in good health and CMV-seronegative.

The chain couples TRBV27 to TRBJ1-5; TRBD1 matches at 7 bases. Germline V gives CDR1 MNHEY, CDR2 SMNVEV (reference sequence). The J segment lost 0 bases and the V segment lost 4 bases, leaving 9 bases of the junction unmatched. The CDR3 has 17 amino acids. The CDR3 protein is CASSSLKAGGSNQPQHF. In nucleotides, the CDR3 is TGTGCCAGCAGTTCACTAAAGGCAGGGGGTAGCAATCAGCCCCAGCATTTT.

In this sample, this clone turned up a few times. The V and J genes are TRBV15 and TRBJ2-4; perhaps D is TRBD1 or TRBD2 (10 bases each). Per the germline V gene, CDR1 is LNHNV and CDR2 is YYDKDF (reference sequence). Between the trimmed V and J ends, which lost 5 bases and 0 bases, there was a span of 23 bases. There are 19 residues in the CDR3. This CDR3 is CATSVDRGRLAGAKNIQYF. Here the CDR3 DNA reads TGTGCCACCAGCGTGGACAGGGGGAGACTAGCGGGAGCCAAAAACATTCAGTACTTC.

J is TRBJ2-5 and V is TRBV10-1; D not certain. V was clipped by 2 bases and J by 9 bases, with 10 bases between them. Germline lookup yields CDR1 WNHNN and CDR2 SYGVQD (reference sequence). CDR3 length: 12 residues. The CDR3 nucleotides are TGCGCCAGCAGTGAGGGGCCCGTGGCCCAGTACTTC. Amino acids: CASSEGPVAQYF.

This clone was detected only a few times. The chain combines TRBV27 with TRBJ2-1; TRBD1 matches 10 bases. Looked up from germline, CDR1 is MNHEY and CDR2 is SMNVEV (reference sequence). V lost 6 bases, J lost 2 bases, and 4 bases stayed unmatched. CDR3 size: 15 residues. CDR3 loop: CASRAGTGAYNEQFF. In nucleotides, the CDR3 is TGTGCCAGCAGGGCCGGGACAGGGGCCTACAATGAGCAGTTCTTC.

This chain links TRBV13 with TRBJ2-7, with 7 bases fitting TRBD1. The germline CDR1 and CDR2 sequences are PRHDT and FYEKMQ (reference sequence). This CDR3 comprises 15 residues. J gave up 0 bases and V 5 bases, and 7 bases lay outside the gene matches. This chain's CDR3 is CASSAGGYNSYEQYF. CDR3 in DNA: TGTGCCAGCAGCGCAGGGGGTTACAACTCCTACGAGCAGTACTTC.

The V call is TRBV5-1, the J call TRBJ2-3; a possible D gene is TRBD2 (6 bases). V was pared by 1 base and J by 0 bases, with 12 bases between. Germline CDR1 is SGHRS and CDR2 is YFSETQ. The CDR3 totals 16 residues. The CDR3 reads CASSLPHGTSTDTQYF. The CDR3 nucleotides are TGCGCCAGCAGCTTGCCCCACGGGACTAGCACAGATACGCAGTATTTT.

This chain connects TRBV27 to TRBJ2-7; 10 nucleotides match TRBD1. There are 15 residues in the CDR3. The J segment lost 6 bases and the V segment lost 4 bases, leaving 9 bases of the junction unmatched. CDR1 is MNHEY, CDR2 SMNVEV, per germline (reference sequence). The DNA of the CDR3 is TGTGCCAGCAGTTCATCCGGGACAGGGGTTAGCGAGCAGTACTTC. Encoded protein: CASSSSGTGVSEQYF.

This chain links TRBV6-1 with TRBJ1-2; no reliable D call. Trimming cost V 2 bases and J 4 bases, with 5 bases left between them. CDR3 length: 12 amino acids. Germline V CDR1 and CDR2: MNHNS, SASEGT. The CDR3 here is CASSERSYGYTF. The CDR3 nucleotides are TGTGCCAGCAGTGAACGGAGCTATGGCTACACCTTC.

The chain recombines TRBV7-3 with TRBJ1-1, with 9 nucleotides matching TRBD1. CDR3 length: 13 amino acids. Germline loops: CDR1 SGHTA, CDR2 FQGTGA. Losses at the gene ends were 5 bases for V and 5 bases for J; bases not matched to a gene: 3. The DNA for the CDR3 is TGTGCCAGCAGCCGGACAGGGGAGACTGAAGCTTTCTTT. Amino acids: CASSRTGETEAFF.

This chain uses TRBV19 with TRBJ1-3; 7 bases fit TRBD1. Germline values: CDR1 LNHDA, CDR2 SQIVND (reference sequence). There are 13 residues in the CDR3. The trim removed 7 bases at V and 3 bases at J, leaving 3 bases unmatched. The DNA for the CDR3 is TGTGCCAGTAAGACAGGGAATGGAAACACCATATATTTT. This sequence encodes CASKTGNGNTIYF.

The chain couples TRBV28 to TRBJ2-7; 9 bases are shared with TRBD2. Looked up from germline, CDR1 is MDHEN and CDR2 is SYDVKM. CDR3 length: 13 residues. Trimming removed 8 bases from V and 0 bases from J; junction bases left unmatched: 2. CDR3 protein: CASGTSPSYEQYF. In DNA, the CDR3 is TGTGCCAGCGGGACTAGCCCCTCCTACGAGCAGTACTTC.

The CDR3 loop is CASSQVAGFGANVLTF. The DNA of the CDR3 is TGCGCCAGCAGCCAAGTGGCGGGCTTCGGGGCCAACGTCCTGACTTTC. The chain combines TRBV4-1 with TRBJ2-6; a possible D gene is TRBD2 (5 bases). The CDR3 has 16 amino acids. The germline V and J ends were trimmed by 1 base and 4 bases, with 11 bases remaining between them. Germline lookup yields CDR1 MGHRA and CDR2 YSYEKL.

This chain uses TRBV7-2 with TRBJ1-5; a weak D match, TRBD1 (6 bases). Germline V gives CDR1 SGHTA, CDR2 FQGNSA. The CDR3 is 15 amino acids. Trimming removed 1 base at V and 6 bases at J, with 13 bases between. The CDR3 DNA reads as TGTGCCAGCAGCTTAGACAGGGCACCAGGTCAGCCCCAGCATTTT. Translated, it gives CASSLDRAPGQPQHF.

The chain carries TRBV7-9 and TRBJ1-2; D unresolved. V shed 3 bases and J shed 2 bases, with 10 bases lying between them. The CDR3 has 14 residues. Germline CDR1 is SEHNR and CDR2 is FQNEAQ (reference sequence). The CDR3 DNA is TGTGCCAGCAGCTTTGTTCTAGAAAACTATGGCTACACCTTC. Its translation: CASSFVLENYGYTF.

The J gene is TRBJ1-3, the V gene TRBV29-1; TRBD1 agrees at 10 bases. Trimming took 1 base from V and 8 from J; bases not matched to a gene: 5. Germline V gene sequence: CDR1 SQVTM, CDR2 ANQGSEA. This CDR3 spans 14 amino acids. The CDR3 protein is CSVEGGQGIHTIYF. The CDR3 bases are TGCAGCGTTGAAGGGGGACAGGGGATCCACACCATATATTTT.

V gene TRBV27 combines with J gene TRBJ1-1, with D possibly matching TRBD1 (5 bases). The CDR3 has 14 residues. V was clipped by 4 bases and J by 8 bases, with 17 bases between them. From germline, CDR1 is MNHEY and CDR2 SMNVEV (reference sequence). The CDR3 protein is CASSSFPGGIEAFF. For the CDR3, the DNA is TGTGCCAGCAGTTCGTTTCCGGGGGGGATAGAAGCTTTCTTT.

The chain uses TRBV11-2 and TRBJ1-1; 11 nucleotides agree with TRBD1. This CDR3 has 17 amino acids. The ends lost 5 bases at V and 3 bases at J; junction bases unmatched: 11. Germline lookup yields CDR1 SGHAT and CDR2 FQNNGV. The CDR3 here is CASSRTGTGGSDTEAFF. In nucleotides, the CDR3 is TGTGCCAGCAGCCGGACCGGGACAGGGGGTTCCGACACTGAAGCTTTCTTT. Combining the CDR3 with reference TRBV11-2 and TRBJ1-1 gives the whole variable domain EAGVAQSPRYKIIEKRQSVAFWCNPISGHATLYWYQQILGQGPKLLIQFQNNGVVDDSQLPKDRFSAERLKGVDSTLKIQPAKLEDSAVYLCASSRTGTGGSDTEAFFGQGTRLTVV.

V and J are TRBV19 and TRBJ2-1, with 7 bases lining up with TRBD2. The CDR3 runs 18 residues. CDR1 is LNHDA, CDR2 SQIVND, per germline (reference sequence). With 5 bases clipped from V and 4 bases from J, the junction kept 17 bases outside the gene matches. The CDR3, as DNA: TGTGCCAGTAGTCAAACATGGGATGGCGGGGGACTATACAATGAGCAGTTCTTC. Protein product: CASSQTWDGGGLYNEQFF.

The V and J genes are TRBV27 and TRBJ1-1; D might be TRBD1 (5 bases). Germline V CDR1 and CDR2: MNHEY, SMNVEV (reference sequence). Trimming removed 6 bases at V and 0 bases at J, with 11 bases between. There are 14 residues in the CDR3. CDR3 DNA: TGTGCCAGCAGCTGGACACACATGAACACTGAAGCTTTCTTT. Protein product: CASSWTHMNTEAFF.

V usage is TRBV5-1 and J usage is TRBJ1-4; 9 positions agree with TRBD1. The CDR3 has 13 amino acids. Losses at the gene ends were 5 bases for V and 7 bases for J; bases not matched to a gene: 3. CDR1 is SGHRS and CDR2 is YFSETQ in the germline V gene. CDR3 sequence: CASSAQGAEKLFF. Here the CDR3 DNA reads TGCGCCAGCAGTGCACAGGGGGCTGAAAAACTGTTTTTT. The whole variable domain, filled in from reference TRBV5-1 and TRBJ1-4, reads KAGVTQTPRYLIKTRGQQVTLSCSPISGHRSVSWYQQTPGQGLQFLFEYFSETQRNKGNFPGRFSGRQFSNSRSEMNVSTLELGDSALYLCASSAQGAEKLFFGSGTQLSVL.

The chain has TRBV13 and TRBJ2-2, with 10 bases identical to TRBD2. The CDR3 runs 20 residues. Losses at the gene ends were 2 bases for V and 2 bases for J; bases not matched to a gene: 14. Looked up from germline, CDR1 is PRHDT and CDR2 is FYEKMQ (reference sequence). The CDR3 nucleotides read TGTGCCAGCAGCTTATCTCGCTCCACTAGCGGGAAACTAAACACCGGGGAGCTGTTTTTT. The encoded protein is CASSLSRSTSGKLNTGELFF.

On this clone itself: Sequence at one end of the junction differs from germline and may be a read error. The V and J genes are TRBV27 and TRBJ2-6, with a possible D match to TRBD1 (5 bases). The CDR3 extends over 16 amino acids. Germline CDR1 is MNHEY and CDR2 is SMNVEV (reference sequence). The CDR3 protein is CASSLIRGTGANALTF. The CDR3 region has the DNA TGTGCCAGCAGTTTAATAAGAGGAACTGGGGCCAACGCCCTGACTTTC.

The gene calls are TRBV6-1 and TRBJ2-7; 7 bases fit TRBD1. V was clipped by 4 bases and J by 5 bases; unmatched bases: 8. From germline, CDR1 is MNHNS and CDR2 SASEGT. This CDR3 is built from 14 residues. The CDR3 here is CASSVPTGINEQYF. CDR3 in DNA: TGTGCCAGCAGTGTCCCGACAGGGATCAACGAGCAGTACTTC.

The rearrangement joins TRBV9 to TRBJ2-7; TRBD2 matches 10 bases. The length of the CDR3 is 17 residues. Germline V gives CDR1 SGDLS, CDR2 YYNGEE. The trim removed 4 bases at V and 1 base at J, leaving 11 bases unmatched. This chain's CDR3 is CASSPSLGAGGSYEQYF. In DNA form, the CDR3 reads TGTGCCAGCAGCCCCAGCTTGGGAGCGGGAGGGTCCTACGAGCAGTACTTC.

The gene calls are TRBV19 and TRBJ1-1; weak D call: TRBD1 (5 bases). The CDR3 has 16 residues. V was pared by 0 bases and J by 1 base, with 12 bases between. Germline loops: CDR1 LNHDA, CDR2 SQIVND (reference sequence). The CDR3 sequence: CASSIDPGMWNTEAFF. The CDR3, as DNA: TGTGCCAGTAGTATAGATCCAGGGATGTGGAACACTGAAGCTTTCTTT.

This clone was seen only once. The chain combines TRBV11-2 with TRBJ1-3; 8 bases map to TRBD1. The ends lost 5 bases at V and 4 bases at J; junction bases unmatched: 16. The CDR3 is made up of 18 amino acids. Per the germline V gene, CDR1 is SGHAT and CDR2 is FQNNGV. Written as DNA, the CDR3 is TGTGCCAGCAGCCCGGGGGTTGGGACAGGACTTTCAGGAAACACCATATATTTT. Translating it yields CASSPGVGTGLSGNTIYF.

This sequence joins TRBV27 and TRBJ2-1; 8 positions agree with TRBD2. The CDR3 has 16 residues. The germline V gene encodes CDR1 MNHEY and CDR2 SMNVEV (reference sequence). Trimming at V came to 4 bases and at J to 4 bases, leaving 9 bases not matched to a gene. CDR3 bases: TGTGCCAGCAGTTCCTCACTAGCGGCCCTGTACAATGAGCAGTTCTTC. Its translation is CASSSSLAALYNEQFF.

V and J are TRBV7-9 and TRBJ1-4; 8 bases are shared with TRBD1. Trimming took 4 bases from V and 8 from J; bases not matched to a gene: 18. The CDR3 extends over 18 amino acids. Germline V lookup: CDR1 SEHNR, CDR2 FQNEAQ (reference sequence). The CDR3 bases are TGTGCCAGCAGCTCAAATTGGGACAGGCAGCCTTCAGACGAAAAACTGTTTTTT. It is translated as CASSSNWDRQPSDEKLFF. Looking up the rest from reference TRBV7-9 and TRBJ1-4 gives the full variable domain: DTGVSQNPRHKITKRGQNVTFRCDPISEHNRLYWYRQTLGQGPEFLTYFQNEAQLEKSRLLSDRFSAERPKGSFSTLEIQRTEQGDSAMYLCASSSNWDRQPSDEKLFFGSGTQLSVL.

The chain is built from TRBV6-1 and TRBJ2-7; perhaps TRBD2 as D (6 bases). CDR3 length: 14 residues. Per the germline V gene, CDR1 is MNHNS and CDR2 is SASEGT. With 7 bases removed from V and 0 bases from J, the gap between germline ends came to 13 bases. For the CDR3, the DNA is TGTGCCAGCATGAGGGACTTTAGCTCCTACGAGCAGTACTTC. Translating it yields CASMRDFSSYEQYF.

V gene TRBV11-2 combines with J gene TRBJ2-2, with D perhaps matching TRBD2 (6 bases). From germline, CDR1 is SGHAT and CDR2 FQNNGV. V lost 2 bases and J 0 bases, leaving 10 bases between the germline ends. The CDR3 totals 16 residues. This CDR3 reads CASSLSGRTNTGELFF. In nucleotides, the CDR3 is TGTGCCAGCAGCTTATCGGGGAGGACGAACACCGGGGAGCTGTTTTTT. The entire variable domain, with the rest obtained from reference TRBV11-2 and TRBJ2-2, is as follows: EAGVAQSPRYKIIEKRQSVAFWCNPISGHATLYWYQQILGQGPKLLIQFQNNGVVDDSQLPKDRFSAERLKGVDSTLKIQPAKLEDSAVYLCASSLSGRTNTGELFFGEGSRLTVL.

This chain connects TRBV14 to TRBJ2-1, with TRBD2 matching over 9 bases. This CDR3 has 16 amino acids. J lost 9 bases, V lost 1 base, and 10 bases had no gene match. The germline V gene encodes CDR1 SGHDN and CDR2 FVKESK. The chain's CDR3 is CASSQGGLAGAREQFF. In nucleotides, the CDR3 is TGTGCCAGCAGCCAAGGAGGATTAGCGGGAGCCCGTGAGCAGTTCTTC.

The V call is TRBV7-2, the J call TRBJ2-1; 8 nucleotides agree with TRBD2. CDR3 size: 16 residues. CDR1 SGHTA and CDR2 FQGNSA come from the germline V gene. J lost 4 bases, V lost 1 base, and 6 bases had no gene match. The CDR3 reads CASSLVGSGNYNEQFF. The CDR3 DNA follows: TGTGCCAGCAGCTTAGTGGGTAGCGGGAATTACAATGAGCAGTTCTTC.